This T cell receptor (beta chain) is drawn from a study of T cells in women clearing cervical HPV infection. Study summary: Only a few women had HLA typing results available.

The method was immunoSEQ multiplex PCR; TCRdb's version includes in-frame clones alone and lacks a portion of them. The specimen's table records fewer than 40,000 clones. About this clone: What it recognizes is unknown. The observed sequence ends 3 residues before the CDR3 terminus, with the missing tail filled in from the germline J gene.

Findings of the study overall: Associations may precede or follow infection; HPV-specific or memory T cells were not isolated.

The CDR3 consists of 16 residues. Germline lookup yields CDR1 KGHSH and CDR2 LQKENI. The sample comprised blood buffy coat. The sequence was collected from a woman aged 18 to 75 with a cervical HPV16 infection that either progressed to CIN3+ or cleared (not recorded which). This chain connects TRBV18 to TRBJ1-6, with 8 bases aligning to TRBD1. CDR3 in amino acids: CASSPAGTGLIHPLHF. The DNA read from the CDR3 is TGTGCCAGCTCACCCGCCGGGACAGGCTTAATTCACCCC.